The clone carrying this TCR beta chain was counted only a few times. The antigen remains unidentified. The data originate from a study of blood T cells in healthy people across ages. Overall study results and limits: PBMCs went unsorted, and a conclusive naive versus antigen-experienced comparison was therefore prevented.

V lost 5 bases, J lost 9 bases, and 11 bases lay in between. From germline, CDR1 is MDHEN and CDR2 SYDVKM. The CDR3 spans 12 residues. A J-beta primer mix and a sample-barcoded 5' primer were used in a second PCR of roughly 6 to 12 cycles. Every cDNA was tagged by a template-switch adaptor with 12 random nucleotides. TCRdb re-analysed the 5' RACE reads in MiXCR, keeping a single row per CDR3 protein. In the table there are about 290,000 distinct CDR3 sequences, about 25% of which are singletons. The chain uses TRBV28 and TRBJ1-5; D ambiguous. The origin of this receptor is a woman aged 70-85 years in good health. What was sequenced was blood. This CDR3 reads CASSPVVSPQHF. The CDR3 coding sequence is TGTGCCAGCAGTCCGGTCGTATCGCCCCAGCATTTT.